These 11 T cell receptor beta chains were all obtained from the same sample, sequenced in a study of Ad26.COV2.S vaccination and SARS-CoV-2 variants. Stated treatment: over 15 received Ad26.COV2.S at low or high dose, single or two shots; 5 received placebo; per-sample allocation not given. The samples date from day 63 after the first vaccine or placebo injection. Libraries were prepared by immunoSEQ multiplex PCR; TCRdb keeps only in-frame clonotypes and omits some of them. This sample yields some 320,000 clones, of which approximately 86% are seen a single time; 1.9% belongs to the top ten. Source: peripheral blood, taken in a trial of Ad26.COV2.S vaccine versus placebo. The source of these receptors is a person between 18 and 60 years old who received the Ad26.COV2.S COVID-19 vaccine or a placebo.

The J gene is TRBJ1-4, the V gene TRBV6-2 or TRBV6-3; TRBD1 aligns across 8 bases. Germline V gene lookup returns CDR1 MNHEY and CDR2 SVGEGT. V gave up 5 bases and J gave up 7 bases; unmatched junction bases: 6. CDR3 length equals 14 residues. The CDR3 DNA reads as TGTGCCAGCAGTCCAACCGGGACAGGTGAAAAACTGTTTTTT. It yields the protein CASSPTGTGEKLFF.

The chain combines TRBV5-6 with TRBJ2-5; tentatively, D is TRBD1 or TRBD2 (6 bases each). The CDR3 runs 17 residues. Between the trimmed V and J ends, which lost 1 base and 1 base, there was a span of 17 bases. Germline V lookup: CDR1 SGHDT, CDR2 YYEEEE. The CDR3, as DNA: TGTGCCAGCAGCTTGTCGGGGGCACTAGGGATCCAAGAGACCCAGTACTTC. It encodes CASSLSGALGIQETQYF.

The CDR3 spells CASSLYSTNSPLHF. In DNA form, the CDR3 reads TGTGCCAGCAGCTTGTACAGCACTAATTCACCCCTCCACTTT. The chain is built from TRBV5-8 and TRBJ1-6; the D is unclear. The length of the CDR3 is 14 residues. Trimming left V 1 base short and J 6 bases short, with 8 bases between. Germline V gene lookup returns CDR1 SGHTS and CDR2 YDEGEE.

The chain employs TRBV5-6 and TRBJ2-1, with 7 bases that match TRBD1. The junction had 5 bases not matched to a gene; V was cut back by 4 bases and J by 4 bases. The germline gives CDR1 SGHDT, CDR2 YYEEEE. CDR3 size: 14 residues. The CDR3 region is CASSGRGPYNEQFF. For the CDR3, the DNA is TGTGCCAGCAGCGGTAGGGGGCCTTACAATGAGCAGTTCTTC. The whole variable domain, filled in from reference TRBV5-6 and TRBJ2-1, reads DAGVTQSPTHLIKTRGQQVTLRCSPKSGHDTVSWYQQALGQGPQFIFQYYEEEERQRGNFPDRFSGHQFPNYSSELNVNALLLGDSALYLCASSGRGPYNEQFFGPGTRLTVL.

The chain carries TRBV18 and TRBJ2-7, with D hard to call. There are 15 residues in the CDR3. The V end lost 2 bases, the J end lost 0 bases, and 11 bases lay between the germline ends. Germline CDR1 is KGHSH and CDR2 is LQKENI. The CDR3 sequence is CASSPGRLSSYEQYF. The CDR3, as DNA: TGTGCCAGCTCACCAGGCCGGCTCAGCTCCTACGAGCAGTACTTC.

The genes are TRBV30 and TRBJ2-7; the D is unclear. V gave up 3 bases and J gave up 12 bases, with 15 bases separating them. This CDR3 has 11 residues. Looked up from germline, CDR1 is GTSNPN and CDR2 is SVGIG (reference sequence). CDR3: CAWRETGQAYF. The CDR3 bases are TGTGCCTGGAGGGAAACCGGGCAAGCGTACTTC.

This clone has only one observation. V and J are TRBV5-1 and TRBJ1-5; D perhaps matches TRBD1 (6 bases). CDR1 SGHRS and CDR2 YFSETQ come from the germline V gene. CDR3 length equals 14 residues. V lost 5 bases to trimming and J lost 8 bases, with 17 bases between them. The DNA for the CDR3 is TGCGCCAGCAGAGCTGGGGGGGGCAGCGAGCCCCAGCATTTT. Encoded protein: CASRAGGGSEPQHF. Looking up the rest from reference TRBV5-1 and TRBJ1-5 gives the full variable domain: KAGVTQTPRYLIKTRGQQVTLSCSPISGHRSVSWYQQTPGQGLQFLFEYFSETQRNKGNFPGRFSGRQFSNSRSEMNVSTLELGDSALYLCASRAGGGSEPQHFGDGTRLSIL.

The chain has TRBV7-2 and TRBJ1-3, with TRBD1 matching 7 bases. Germline V gene data show CDR1 as SGHTA and CDR2 as FQGNSA. The CDR3 totals 15 residues. The junction had 6 bases not matched to a gene; V was cut back by 3 bases and J by 4 bases. CDR3: CASSFQTGTGNTIYF. In DNA form, the CDR3 reads TGTGCCAGCAGCTTCCAGACAGGGACAGGAAACACCATATATTTT.

The chain couples TRBV5-4 to TRBJ2-5, with a possible D match to TRBD2 (6 bases). Trimming stripped 0 bases from V and 5 bases from J, with 23 bases between. Germline CDR1 is SGHNT and CDR2 is YYREEE (reference sequence). This CDR3 comprises 18 residues. CDR3 bases: TGTGCCAGCAGCTTGGGACGAGCGAGCCCCCAAGGGAGGGAGACCCAGTACTTC. This codes for CASSLGRASPQGRETQYF.

This chain uses TRBV7-2 with TRBJ2-1; 9 bases line up with TRBD2. Trimming at V came to 4 bases and at J to 3 bases, leaving 7 bases not matched to a gene. The CDR3 runs to 16 residues. Germline CDR1 reads SGHTA; CDR2 reads FQGNSA. CDR3 amino acids: CASSSYSSGGYNEQFF. In nucleotides, the CDR3 is TGTGCCAGCAGCTCATATAGTAGCGGGGGCTACAATGAGCAGTTCTTC. Full variable domain (remainder filled in from reference TRBV7-2 and TRBJ2-1): GAGVSQSPSNKVTEKGKDVELRCDPISGHTALYWYRQSLGQGLEFLIYFQGNSAPDKSGLPSDRFSAERTGGSVSTLTIQRTQQEDSAVYLCASSSYSSGGYNEQFFGPGTRLTVL.

This chain links TRBV4-3 with TRBJ1-3; D gene ambiguous. The germline V gene encodes CDR1 LGHNA and CDR2 YSLEER. V lost 0 bases and J lost 4, with 4 bases in between. There are 13 residues in the CDR3. This CDR3 reads CASSQETGNTIYF. CDR3 DNA: TGCGCCAGCAGCCAAGAGACCGGAAACACCATATATTTT.